The sample holds a few counts of the clone carrying this T cell receptor beta chain. The sample belongs to a study of molecular identifiers for immune sequencing clone quantification. Listed TCR primers, together with previously described methods, were used for the bulk TCR libraries. TCRdb recomputed calls from the PCR reads with MiXCR, one row per CDR3 protein. Among about half a million distinct CDR3 sequences, about 26% were seen once, and the ten largest hold about 0.75%. The CDR3 runs to 14 residues. The V end lost 3 bases, the J end lost 6 bases, and 11 bases lay between the germline ends. Germline loops: CDR1 MNHEY, CDR2 SMNVEV (reference sequence).

The sample was naive CD8+ T cells from blood, with Jurkat cell RNA spiked in. Subset indicated: FACS-sorted CD8+CD4-CCR7+CD45RA+ naive T cells. The chain employs TRBV27 and TRBJ2-2; D is ambiguous. This TCR was sampled from a human donor in good health. Some libraries in this study had Jurkat cell RNA spiked in. The CDR3, as DNA: TGTGCCAGCAGTTTCATCCCGACGGCCGGGGAGCTGTTTTTT. It is translated as CASSFIPTAGELFF.